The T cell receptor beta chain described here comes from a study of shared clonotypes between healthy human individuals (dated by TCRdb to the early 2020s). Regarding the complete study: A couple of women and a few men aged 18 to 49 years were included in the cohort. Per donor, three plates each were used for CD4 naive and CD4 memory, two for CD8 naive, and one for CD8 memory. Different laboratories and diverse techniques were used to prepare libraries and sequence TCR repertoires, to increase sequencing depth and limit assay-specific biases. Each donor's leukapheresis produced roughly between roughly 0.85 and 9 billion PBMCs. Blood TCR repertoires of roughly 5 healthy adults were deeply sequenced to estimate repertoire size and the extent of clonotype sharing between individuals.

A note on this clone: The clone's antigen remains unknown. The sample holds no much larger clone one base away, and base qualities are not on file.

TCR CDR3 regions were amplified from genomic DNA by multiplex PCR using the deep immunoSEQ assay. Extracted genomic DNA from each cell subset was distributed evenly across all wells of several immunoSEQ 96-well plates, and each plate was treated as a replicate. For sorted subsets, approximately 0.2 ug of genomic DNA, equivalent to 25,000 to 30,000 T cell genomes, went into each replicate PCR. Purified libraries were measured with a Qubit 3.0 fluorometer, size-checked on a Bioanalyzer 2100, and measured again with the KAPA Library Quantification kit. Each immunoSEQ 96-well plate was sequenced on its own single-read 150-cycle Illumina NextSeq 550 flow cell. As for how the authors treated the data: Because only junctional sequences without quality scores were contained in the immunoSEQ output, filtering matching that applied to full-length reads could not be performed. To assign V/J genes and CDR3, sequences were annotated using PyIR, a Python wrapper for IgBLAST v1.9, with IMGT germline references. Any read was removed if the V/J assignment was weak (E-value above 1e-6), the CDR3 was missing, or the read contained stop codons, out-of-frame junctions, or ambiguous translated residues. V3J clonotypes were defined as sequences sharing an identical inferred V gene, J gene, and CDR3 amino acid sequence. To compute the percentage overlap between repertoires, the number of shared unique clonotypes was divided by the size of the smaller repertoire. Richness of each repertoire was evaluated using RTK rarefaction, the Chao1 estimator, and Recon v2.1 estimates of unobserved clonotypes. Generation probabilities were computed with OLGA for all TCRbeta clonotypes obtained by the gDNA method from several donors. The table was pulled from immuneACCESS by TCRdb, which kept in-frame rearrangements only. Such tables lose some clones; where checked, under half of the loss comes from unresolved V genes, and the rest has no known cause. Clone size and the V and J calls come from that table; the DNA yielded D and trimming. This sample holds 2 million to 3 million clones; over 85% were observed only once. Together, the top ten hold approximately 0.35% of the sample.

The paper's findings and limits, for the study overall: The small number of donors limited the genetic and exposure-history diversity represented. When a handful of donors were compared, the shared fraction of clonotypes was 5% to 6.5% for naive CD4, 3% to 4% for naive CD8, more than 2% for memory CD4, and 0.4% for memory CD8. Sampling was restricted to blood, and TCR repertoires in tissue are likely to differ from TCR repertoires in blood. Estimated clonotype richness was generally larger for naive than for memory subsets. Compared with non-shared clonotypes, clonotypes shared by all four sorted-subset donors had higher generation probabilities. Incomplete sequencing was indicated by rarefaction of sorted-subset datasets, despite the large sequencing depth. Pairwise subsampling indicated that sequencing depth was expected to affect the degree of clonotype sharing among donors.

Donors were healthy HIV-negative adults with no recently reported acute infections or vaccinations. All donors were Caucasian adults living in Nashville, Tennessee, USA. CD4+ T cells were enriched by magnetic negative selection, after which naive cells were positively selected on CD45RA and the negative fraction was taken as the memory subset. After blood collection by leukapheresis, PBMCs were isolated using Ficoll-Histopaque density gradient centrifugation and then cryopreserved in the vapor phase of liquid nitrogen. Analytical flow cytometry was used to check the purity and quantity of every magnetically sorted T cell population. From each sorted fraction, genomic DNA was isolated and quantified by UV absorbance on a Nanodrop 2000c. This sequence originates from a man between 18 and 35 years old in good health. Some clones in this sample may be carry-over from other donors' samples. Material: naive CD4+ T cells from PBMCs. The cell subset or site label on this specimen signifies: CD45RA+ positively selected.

The nucleotide sequence is given as TGTGCCAGCAGCTTAGGAGGGGACAGGGGCTATGGCTACACCTTC. It specifies CASSLGGDRGYGYTF. The chain couples TRBV7-8 to TRBJ1-2, with 10 central nucleotides matching TRBD1. Measured from the cysteine to the phenylalanine, the CDR3 is 15 residues long. Of all the DNA, just the CDR3 is kept, 45 bases in frame from base 1. Trimming leaves V shorter by 1 base and J shorter by 4 bases, with the junction holding 3 bases beyond the gene matches. CDR1 SGHVS and CDR2 FQNEAQ are derived from the germline V gene.